This T cell receptor beta chain is drawn from a study of vaccination and CD4 T cells after COVID-19 (dated by TCRdb to between 2021 and 2022). In the study overall: Convalescent patients had a positive SARS-CoV-2 result on nasal swab PCR, and of these patients, 8 or 9 had mild disease and one had severe disease. Six males and four females were included in the convalescent cohort, with two Hispanic individuals, seven Caucasians, two Asians and one multiracial person represented. Each participant got two doses of either the Pfizer-BioNTech BNT162b2 vaccine (n=8) or the Moderna mRNA-1273 vaccine (n=2). Post-COVID blood samples from convalescent patients were collected a median of approximately 100 days after diagnosis, with a range of roughly 30 to 170 days. The time from the second vaccine dose to post-vaccine blood sampling had a median of roughly 77 days and ranged from roughly 12 to 241 days. For stimulating the cultures, overlapping spike peptide pools were used, derived from SARS-CoV-2 as well as from the common cold coronaviruses HCoV-NL63, HCoV-OC43 and HCoV-229E. Control cultures received a CEFX viral epitope pool as the positive control, an HIV-1 Nef peptide pool as the negative control, or no peptide. In ten to eleven COVID-19 convalescent patients and a few infection-naive healthy vaccine recipients, the spike-specific CD4+ TCR repertoire before mRNA vaccination was compared with the repertoire after mRNA vaccination. General study outcomes and caveats: Only a relatively small number of convalescent patients were included in the study, and early timepoints following natural infection were not analyzed. Of the vaccine-specific clones in convalescent patients, 304 of 307, or nearly all, reacted only to SARS-CoV-2 spike and did not cross-react with common cold coronaviruses. An increase in the median number of SARS-CoV-2-reactive clonotypes from around 20 after infection to a few dozen after vaccination was observed, but the change was not found to be significant. In convalescent patients, a median around 85% of post-vaccine SARS-CoV-2-reactive clones were detected only after vaccination, and vaccine-specific priming was suggested by this finding.

In the case of this clonotype: The antigen this receptor binds is unknown. Qualities for individual bases were not recorded, and no much larger clone is one base off.

Library construction relied on PCR. At the Johns Hopkins FTIC core, DNA from the cultured CD4+ T cells underwent TCR sequencing with the Oncomine TCR Beta short-read assay. The QIAamp micro DNA kit was used to extract genomic DNA from the cultured CD4+ T cells. Oncomine TCR Beta libraries made from cultured CD4+ T cells were pooled using unique dual indexes and sequenced on an Illumina iSeq 100. Regarding the original processing steps: Non-productive sequences were filtered out, and CDR3s that did not start with C, did not end with F or W, or were shorter than 7 amino acids were discarded. The MANAFEST web application identified antigen-specific clonotypes by comparing peptide-stimulated wells against reference wells and other culture wells. To be called positive, a clone needed an FDR below 0.05, an odds ratio above 5, and a productive frequency above 0.1% in at least two of three replicate wells. A clonotype was classed as cross-reactive if the clonotype showed significant expansion both in SARS-CoV-2 spike wells and in at least one common cold coronavirus spike condition. Similarity between CDR3 sequences was evaluated in R version 3.6.1 using Levenshtein distances (stringdist) and unrooted phylogenetic trees (ape). Clones were called with MiXCR by TCRdb after fastp trimmed the public reads at Q25, and only in-frame beta chains were retained. Duplicate CDR3 protein sequences are folded into a single record with the most common DNA and genes. The V and J calls and clone size are TCRdb's, not the authors'. The sample has around 18,000 distinct CDR3 sequences on record, over 55% of them singletons. The ten largest clones take up about 9.8% of the sample.

The treatment or condition label of this sample denotes: roughly ten-day PBMC culture with coronavirus spike peptide pools or control peptides (ViraFEST assay). The study used the ViraFEST assay, which expanded antigen-specific T cells with peptide pools and then identified expanded clonotypes by TCR sequencing. The convalescent patients' positive SARS-CoV-2 PCR tests were from March to December 2020, which was before the Alpha, Beta and Delta variants emerged in the United States. Approximately 1.8 million PBMCs per well were cultured in IMDM with roughly 5% human AB serum and 9 to 10 IU/ml IL-2, plus 10 ug/ml peptide pools. On days 3 and 7, half of the culture medium was replaced with fresh IL-2-containing medium. After 9 to 10 days of culture, CD4+ T cells were isolated by negative selection using the EasySep CD4+ T cell isolation kit. Ficoll-Paque Plus gradient centrifugation was used to isolate PBMCs from whole blood, and the isolated PBMCs were then either used fresh or cryopreserved at -140C. In general, triplicate wells were set up for every culture condition.

Here V drops 4 bases and J drops 2 bases, and the junction holds 8 bases not matched to any gene. The CDR3 spans 17 residues, from the cysteine through the phenylalanine. Only CDR3 DNA remains: 51 bases, in frame from the first base. For CDR1 and CDR2, the germline V gene lists MNHNS and SASEGT. The sequence was obtained from a human donor who had recovered from COVID-19. Recombination linked TRBV6-1 to TRBJ2-5; TRBD2 lines up with 12 middle nucleotides. The input for sequencing was CD4+ T cells from blood, cultured in vitro, taken after SARS-CoV-2 vaccination. The nucleotide sequence reads TGTGCCAGCAGTGGAACCACTAGCGGGGGGAGGCAAGAGACCCAGTACTTC. Translated, it reads CASSGTTSGGRQETQYF.